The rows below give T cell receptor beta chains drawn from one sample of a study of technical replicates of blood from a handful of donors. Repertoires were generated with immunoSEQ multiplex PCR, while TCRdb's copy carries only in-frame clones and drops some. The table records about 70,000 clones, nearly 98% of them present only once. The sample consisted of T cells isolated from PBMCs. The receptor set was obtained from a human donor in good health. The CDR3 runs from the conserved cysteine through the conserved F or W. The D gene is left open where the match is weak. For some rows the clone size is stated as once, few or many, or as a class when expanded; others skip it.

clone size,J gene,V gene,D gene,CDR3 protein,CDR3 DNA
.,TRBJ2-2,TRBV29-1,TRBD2,CSVEDRVGGGVAGELFF,TGCAGCGTTGAAGATCGAGTGGGCGGGGGGGTAGCCGGGGAGCTGTTTTTT
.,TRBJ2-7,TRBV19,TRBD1,CASSMTGGYEQYF,TGTGCCAGTAGTATGACAGGGGGCTACGAGCAGTACTTC
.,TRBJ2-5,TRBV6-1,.,CASSAFSYNTLEETQYF,TGTGCCAGCAGTGCTTTTTCATACAACACACTAGAAGAGACCCAGTACTTC
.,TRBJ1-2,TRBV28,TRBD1,CASWYGTGGRFGYTF,TGTGCCAGCTGGTATGGGACAGGGGGTAGGTTTGGCTACACCTTC
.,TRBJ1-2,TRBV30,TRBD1,CAWGGQTNNYGYTF,TGTGCCTGGGGGGGACAGACGAATAACTATGGCTACACCTTC
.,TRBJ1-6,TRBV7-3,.,CASSLKPRAGNSPLHF,TGTGCCAGCAGCTTAAAACCCCGTGCGGGGAATTCACCCCTCCACTTT
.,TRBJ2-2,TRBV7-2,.,CASSFTYTGELFF,TGTGCCAGCAGCTTTACTTACACCGGGGAGCTGTTTTTT
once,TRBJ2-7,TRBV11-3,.,CASSLRTVYEQYF,TGTGCCAGCAGCTTAAGGACAGTCTACGAGCAGTACTTC
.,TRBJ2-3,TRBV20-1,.,CSAEDSDTQYF,TGCAGTGCCGAGGACAGTGATACGCAGTATTTT
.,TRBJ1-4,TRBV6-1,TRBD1,CASSDGTGGDGEKLFF,TGTGCCAGCAGTGACGGGACAGGGGGCGATGGGGAAAAACTGTTTTTT
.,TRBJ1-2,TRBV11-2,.,CASSLGAVYGYTF,TGTGCCAGCAGCTTAGGGGCAGTCTATGGCTACACCTTC
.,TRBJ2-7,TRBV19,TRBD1,CASSLGQMYEQYF,TGTGCCAGTAGTCTGGGACAGATGTACGAGCAGTACTTC
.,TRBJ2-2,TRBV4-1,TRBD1,CASSQTGGTGELFF,TGCGCCAGCAGCCAAACAGGGGGGACCGGGGAGCTGTTTTTT
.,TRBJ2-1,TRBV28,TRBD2,CASSHRDYLGNEQFF,TGTGCCAGCAGTCATCGGGACTACCTTGGGAATGAGCAGTTCTTC
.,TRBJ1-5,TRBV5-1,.,CASSPGESNQPQHF,TGCGCCAGCAGCCCGGGAGAAAGCAATCAGCCCCAGCATTTT
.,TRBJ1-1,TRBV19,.,CASKDRPNTEAFF,TGTGCCAGTAAAGACAGACCGAACACTGAAGCTTTCTTT
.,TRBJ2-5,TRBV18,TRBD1,CASSLGTGGQETQYF,TGTGCCAGCTCACTTGGGACAGGGGGCCAAGAGACCCAGTACTTC
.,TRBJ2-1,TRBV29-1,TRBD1,CSVVTFEINRGLRVEQFF,TGCAGCGTTGTGACCTTTGAGATAAACAGGGGGCTACGGGTTGAGCAGTTCTTC
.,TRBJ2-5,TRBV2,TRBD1,CASRDRGETQYF,TGTGCCAGCAGGGACAGGGGAGAGACCCAGTACTTC
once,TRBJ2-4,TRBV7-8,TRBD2,CASSPGLAGEAAKNIQYF,TGTGCCAGCAGCCCCGGACTAGCGGGAGAGGCGGCCAAAAACATTCAGTACTTC
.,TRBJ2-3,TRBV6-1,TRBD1,CASGRQGLDTQYF,TGTGCCAGCGGTCGACAGGGGTTAGATACGCAGTATTTT
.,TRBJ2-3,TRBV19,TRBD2,CASSTKTKIQGLAGSTDTQYF,TGTGCCAGTAGTACAAAAACGAAAATACAAGGACTAGCGGGAAGCACAGATACGCAGTATTTT
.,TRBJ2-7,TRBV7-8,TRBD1,CASSSDRVREQYF,TGTGCCAGCAGCTCCGACAGGGTAAGAGAGCAGTACTTC
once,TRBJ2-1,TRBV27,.,CASSPGVPNNEQFF,TGTGCCAGCAGTCCCGGGGTCCCGAACAATGAGCAGTTCTTC
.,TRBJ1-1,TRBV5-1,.,CASSLLPGRNTEAFF,TGCGCCAGCAGCTTGCTCCCGGGAAGGAACACTGAAGCTTTCTTT
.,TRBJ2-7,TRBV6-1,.,CASFRGSYEQYF,TGTGCCAGCTTCAGGGGATCCTACGAGCAGTACTTC
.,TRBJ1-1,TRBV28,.,CASSFWQMNTEAFF,TGTGCCAGCAGTTTTTGGCAGATGAACACTGAAGCTTTCTTT
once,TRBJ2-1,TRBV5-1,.,CASDTEGNNEQFF,TGCGCCAGCGACACAGAGGGAAACAATGAGCAGTTCTTC
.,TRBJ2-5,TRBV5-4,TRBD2,CASSLGTSGQETQYF,TGTGCCAGCAGTCTCGGGACTAGCGGCCAAGAGACCCAGTACTTC
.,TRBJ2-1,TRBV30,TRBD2,CAWSGGLADYNEQFF,TGTGCCTGGAGCGGAGGGCTAGCGGACTACAATGAGCAGTTCTTC
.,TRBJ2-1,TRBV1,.,CTSKPGVAWRGQFF,TGCACCAGCAAGCCTGGGGTAGCTTGGAGGGGGCAGTTCTTC
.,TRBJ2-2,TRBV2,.,CASRGRAKNTGELFF,TGTGCCAGCAGGGGCAGGGCTAAGAACACCGGGGAGCTGTTTTTT
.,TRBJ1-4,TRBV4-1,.,CASSLDRAGAGEKLFF,TGCGCCAGCAGCTTAGATCGCGCGGGCGCGGGTGAAAAACTGTTTTTT
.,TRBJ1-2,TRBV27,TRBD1,CASSFKSTGGDYGYTF,TGTGCCAGCAGTTTTAAATCGACAGGGGGCGACTATGGCTACACCTTC
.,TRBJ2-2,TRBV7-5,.,CVRSFVTGGSTGELFF,TGTGTCAGAAGCTTTGTCACAGGGGGCTCGACCGGGGAGCTGTTTTTT
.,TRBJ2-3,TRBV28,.,CASSSRDNRLTDTQYF,TGTGCCAGCAGTTCTCGGGACAACCGCCTCACAGATACGCAGTATTTT
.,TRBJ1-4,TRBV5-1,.,CASSLGAGFNEKLFF,TGCGCCAGCAGCTTGGGAGCAGGCTTTAATGAAAAACTGTTTTTT
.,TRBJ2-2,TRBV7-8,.,CASSLRGTGGELFF,TGTGCCAGCAGCTTAAGGGGGACGGGCGGGGAGCTGTTTTTT
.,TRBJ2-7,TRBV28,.,CASSLPHYEQYF,TGTGCCAGCAGTTTACCCCACTACGAGCAGTACTTC
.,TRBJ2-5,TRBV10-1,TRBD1,CASSEWQGALETQYF,TGCGCCAGCAGTGAGTGGCAGGGGGCCTTGGAGACCCAGTACTTC
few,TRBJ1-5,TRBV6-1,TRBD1,CASSGLDRSSNQPQHF,TGTGCCAGCAGTGGTCTGGACAGGTCTAGCAATCAGCCCCAGCATTTT
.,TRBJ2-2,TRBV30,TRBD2,CAWRHSGGEVGELFF,TGTGCCTGGAGACATAGCGGGGGGGAGGTCGGGGAGCTGTTTTTT
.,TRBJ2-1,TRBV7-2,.,CASSLEENPYNEQFF,TGTGCCAGCAGCTTAGAGGAGAATCCCTACAATGAGCAGTTCTTC